This is a list of T cell receptor beta chains from one sample in a study of CD8+ T cells in alopecia areata. The data were produced by immunoSEQ multiplex PCR, yet TCRdb's version contains in-frame clones alone and is incomplete. The repertoire has approximately 110,000 clones, around 50% of them found once; the top ten carry about 12%. The source was CD8+ T cells sorted from blood, collected at week 24, from a patient treated with tofacitinib. These receptors were collected from a human donor with alopecia areata. Both conserved end residues are part of each CDR3. The order of the fields is V gene, D gene, J gene, CDR3 protein. D genes are given only for firm matches.

>TRBV7-8|.|TRBJ2-7
CASRPDTAYEQYF
>TRBV5-8|.|TRBJ2-7
CASSSLAAVNSYEQYF
>TRBV7-2|.|TRBJ2-7
CASSPWVGLQGEQYF
>TRBV14|.|TRBJ1-6
CASSQVSGVSSPLHF
>TRBV27|TRBD1|TRBJ2-1
CASSLRTGAIEQFF
>TRBV5-4|.|TRBJ2-3
CASSSGTTSTDTQYF
>TRBV12-5|.|TRBJ2-5
CASVDSLETQYF
>TRBV5-6|.|TRBJ2-1
CASSLQRDEWNEQFF
>TRBV29-1|TRBD2|TRBJ2-7
CSVELGGGYEQYF
>TRBV4-3|.|TRBJ1-5
CASSQDYRGGNQPQHF
>TRBV23-1|.|TRBJ2-1
CASSMRGRLGGDNEQFF
>TRBV11-2|TRBD2|TRBJ2-5
CASSLRLAGGTQETQYF
>TRBV5-1|.|TRBJ2-5
CASSLAEDGEETQYF
>TRBV6-5|TRBD1|TRBJ2-1
CASSRDRDNEQFF
>TRBV6-5|TRBD2|TRBJ2-1
CASSFQAGADNEQFF
>TRBV7-6|.|TRBJ2-5
CASSLVGETQYF
>TRBV27|.|TRBJ1-1
CASSYGGGTEAFF
>TRBV11-2|TRBD1|TRBJ2-1
CASSPPLPGQGGNEQFF
>TRBV10-1|TRBD2|TRBJ2-3
CASSGNGGTSTDTQYF
>TRBV19|.|TRBJ1-1
CASSITGLNTEAFF
>TRBV6-5|TRBD2|TRBJ2-5
CASSYSGLAGEETQYF
>TRBV19|.|TRBJ2-7
CASSIGRAHEQYF
>TRBV6-1|.|TRBJ2-1
CASSEMRVNEQFF
>TRBV4-2|.|TRBJ1-6
CASSQEAGTYNSPLHF
>TRBV6-5|.|TRBJ2-5
CASSYGGETQYF
>TRBV6-5|TRBD1|TRBJ1-2
CASSADRSLGYTF
>TRBV7-8|.|TRBJ1-1
CASSLGSTEAFF
>TRBV29-1|.|TRBJ1-2
CSVLGGDYGYTF
>TRBV6-5|.|TRBJ1-3
CASSSDGNSGNTIYF
>TRBV9|TRBD2|TRBJ2-3
CASSVGRGGRDTQYF
>TRBV9|TRBD1|TRBJ1-5
CASSWTGDQPQHF
>TRBV30|TRBD2|TRBJ2-5
CACTSGGAGETQYF
>TRBV5-1|TRBD1|TRBJ1-2
CASSLDGQVTNYGYTF
>TRBV6-5|TRBD1|TRBJ1-2
CASSYSITGDYGYTF
>TRBV2|.|TRBJ1-1
CASADNTEAFF
>TRBV4-3|TRBD1|TRBJ1-2
CASSHTATGGVYGYTF
>TRBV5-4|.|TRBJ1-1
CASSLSGLNTEAFF
>TRBV30|.|TRBJ2-7
CAWSVLRGWSYEQYF
>TRBV29-1|.|TRBJ1-2
CSVITGTSNYGYTF
>TRBV13|TRBD1|TRBJ1-1
CASSSEDRPYTEAFF
>TRBV5-1|TRBD1|TRBJ2-7
CASSLSTGSPGQNYEQYF
>TRBV13|TRBD2|TRBJ2-5
CASSLGVAGNQETQYF
>TRBV6-5|.|TRBJ1-1
CASSYGEEAFF
>TRBV7-9|.|TRBJ2-5
CASVAEILQETQYF
>TRBV30|TRBD1|TRBJ2-7
CACFYGQGPHEQYF
>TRBV6-5|.|TRBJ1-5
CASSLDGYQPQHF
>TRBV7-7|.|TRBJ2-7
CASSWTALGEQYF
>TRBV5-6|.|TRBJ1-1
CASNDMGQGNTEAFF
>TRBV7-9|.|TRBJ1-1
CASSLMGDEAFF
>TRBV5-1|.|TRBJ2-5
CASSLMADLETQYF
>TRBV5-6|.|TRBJ1-6
CASSPRGGSYNSPLHF
>TRBV29-1|.|TRBJ1-6
CSVEDTGALHF
>TRBV10-3|.|TRBJ1-1
CAITPGGDTEAFF
>TRBV19|.|TRBJ2-7
CASSSVEGLLYEQYF
>TRBV21-1|.|TRBJ2-6
CASSKEKVNSGANVLTF
>TRBV5-6|.|TRBJ1-2
CASIRWYAGYGYTF
>TRBV25-1|.|TRBJ2-7
CASSEITAGPPYEQYF
>TRBV5-4|.|TRBJ1-1
CASSRPEANTEAFF
>TRBV6-5|.|TRBJ2-7
CASSYSSGNEQYF
>TRBV5-4|.|TRBJ1-1
CASSSRGGNTEAFF